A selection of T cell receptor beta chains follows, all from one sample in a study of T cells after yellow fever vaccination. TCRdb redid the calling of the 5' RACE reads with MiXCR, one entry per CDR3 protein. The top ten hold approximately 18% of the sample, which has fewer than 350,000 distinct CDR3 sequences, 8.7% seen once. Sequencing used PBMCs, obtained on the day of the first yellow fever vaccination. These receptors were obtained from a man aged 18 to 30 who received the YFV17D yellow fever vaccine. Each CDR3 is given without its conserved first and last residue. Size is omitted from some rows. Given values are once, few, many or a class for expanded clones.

cdr3_aa: ASRFGLGPADTQY; j_call: TRBJ2-3; clone_size: few; v_call: TRBV4-1
cdr3_aa: ASSSAGTNPNEQF; j_call: TRBJ2-1; clone_size: few; v_call: TRBV28
cdr3_aa: ASSLGTANEKLF; j_call: TRBJ1-4; clone_size: many; v_call: TRBV5-5
cdr3_aa: ASSLVWQGLNEQF; j_call: TRBJ2-1; clone_size: few; v_call: TRBV7-6
cdr3_aa: ASALAGSTDTQY; j_call: TRBJ2-3; clone_size: few; v_call: TRBV6-1
cdr3_aa: ASSVWTRGDTQY; j_call: TRBJ2-3; clone_size: few; v_call: TRBV7-8
cdr3_aa: ASSPGQGNQETQY; j_call: TRBJ2-5; clone_size: many; v_call: TRBV27
cdr3_aa: ASSHPAGGRYEQY; j_call: TRBJ2-7; clone_size: few; v_call: TRBV4-2
cdr3_aa: ASSYWTGGRNIQY; j_call: TRBJ2-4; clone_size: .; v_call: TRBV6-5
cdr3_aa: ASSSPQGAYEKLF; j_call: TRBJ1-4; clone_size: many; v_call: TRBV7-2
cdr3_aa: ASSRMGADTNTEAF; j_call: TRBJ1-1; clone_size: .; v_call: TRBV5-1
cdr3_aa: ASSVLAGGPPSTVRTDTQY; j_call: TRBJ2-3; clone_size: few; v_call: TRBV2
cdr3_aa: ASSLAAASGGATDTQY; j_call: TRBJ2-3; clone_size: few; v_call: TRBV5-1
cdr3_aa: ASSYSKWLTKNIQY; j_call: TRBJ2-4; clone_size: many; v_call: TRBV6-2/TRBV6-3
cdr3_aa: ATSRDYTQETQY; j_call: TRBJ2-5; clone_size: .; v_call: TRBV15
cdr3_aa: ASSQEHSGNEKLF; j_call: TRBJ1-4; clone_size: few; v_call: TRBV4-2
cdr3_aa: ASSSTYRDSRGYT; j_call: TRBJ1-2; clone_size: .; v_call: TRBV5-4
cdr3_aa: SAREGGWDYGYT; j_call: TRBJ1-2; clone_size: .; v_call: TRBV20-1
cdr3_aa: ATQVFANTGELF; j_call: TRBJ2-2; clone_size: few; v_call: TRBV4-1
cdr3_aa: ASSQRDKNTEAF; j_call: TRBJ1-1; clone_size: few; v_call: TRBV3-1
cdr3_aa: ASILRGTDSYNEQF; j_call: TRBJ2-1; clone_size: many; v_call: TRBV6-5
cdr3_aa: ASSQDRLVNEQY; j_call: TRBJ2-7; clone_size: few; v_call: TRBV3-1
cdr3_aa: ASSLGAGLGVNEQF; j_call: TRBJ2-1; clone_size: few; v_call: TRBV7-9
cdr3_aa: ASSLGQGRYGYT; j_call: TRBJ1-2; clone_size: few; v_call: TRBV7-2
cdr3_aa: ASSRLGQTPNEQF; j_call: TRBJ2-1; clone_size: many; v_call: TRBV5-1
cdr3_aa: ATSAPPGIDYGYT; j_call: TRBJ1-2; clone_size: few; v_call: TRBV24-1
cdr3_aa: ASRARKAF; j_call: TRBJ1-1; clone_size: many; v_call: TRBV12-3/TRBV12-4
cdr3_aa: ASSQDSSSYNEQF; j_call: TRBJ2-1; clone_size: few; v_call: TRBV14
cdr3_aa: ASTLGGPSTPSGYT; j_call: TRBJ1-2; clone_size: few; v_call: TRBV4-3
cdr3_aa: ASSLAITGNEQF; j_call: TRBJ2-1; clone_size: many; v_call: TRBV5-1
cdr3_aa: ASSFGQPSTDTQY; j_call: TRBJ2-3; clone_size: many; v_call: TRBV12-3/TRBV12-4
cdr3_aa: ASRSPGVNEQF; j_call: TRBJ2-1; clone_size: .; v_call: TRBV6-1
cdr3_aa: ASSERGSNTGELF; j_call: TRBJ2-2; clone_size: .; v_call: TRBV2
cdr3_aa: ASSLGTSGLFLNEKLF; j_call: TRBJ1-4; clone_size: .; v_call: TRBV5-1
cdr3_aa: ASSWGTGALQGYT; j_call: TRBJ1-2; clone_size: .; v_call: TRBV5-1
cdr3_aa: ASSLAPGVVETQY; j_call: TRBJ2-5; clone_size: .; v_call: TRBV7-9
cdr3_aa: ASSPLPGVNTEAF; j_call: TRBJ1-1; clone_size: few; v_call: TRBV6-1
cdr3_aa: ASSLLAGGGTQY; j_call: TRBJ2-5; clone_size: .; v_call: TRBV5-6
cdr3_aa: ASSPALETQY; j_call: TRBJ2-5; clone_size: few; v_call: TRBV10-2
cdr3_aa: ASSLGLYRGGGYT; j_call: TRBJ1-2; clone_size: few; v_call: TRBV7-2
cdr3_aa: ASSLMRDAIQY; j_call: TRBJ2-4; clone_size: .; v_call: TRBV7-3
cdr3_aa: ASSFRDRGEQY; j_call: TRBJ2-7; clone_size: few; v_call: TRBV5-5
cdr3_aa: ASSQVSAGAYGYT; j_call: TRBJ1-2; clone_size: few; v_call: TRBV4-3
cdr3_aa: ASSYSGGGFANYGYT; j_call: TRBJ1-2; clone_size: .; v_call: TRBV6-5
cdr3_aa: AWSVVGGLGELF; j_call: TRBJ2-2; clone_size: .; v_call: TRBV30
cdr3_aa: SARGTRGGFRGTDTQY; j_call: TRBJ2-3; clone_size: .; v_call: TRBV20-1
cdr3_aa: ASSMGGQYGYT; j_call: TRBJ1-2; clone_size: few; v_call: TRBV6-1
cdr3_aa: ASSPNRAQETQY; j_call: TRBJ2-5; clone_size: .; v_call: TRBV12-3/TRBV12-4
cdr3_aa: ASSSDSPTRGYT; j_call: TRBJ1-2; clone_size: .; v_call: TRBV6-5
cdr3_aa: ASSQTEVNTEAF; j_call: TRBJ1-1; clone_size: .; v_call: TRBV4-1
cdr3_aa: ASSQGGHEGLAIYNEQF; j_call: TRBJ2-1; clone_size: .; v_call: TRBV4-1
cdr3_aa: ASSLDWGKRAPLH; j_call: TRBJ1-6; clone_size: many; v_call: TRBV7-2
cdr3_aa: ASSASPSTGQDTNYGYT; j_call: TRBJ1-2; clone_size: many; v_call: TRBV9
cdr3_aa: SVSGRNQPQH; j_call: TRBJ1-5; clone_size: .; v_call: TRBV29-1